This T cell receptor (beta chain) emerged from a study of blood T cell repertoires in COVID-19. Overall study: Both acute and convalescent COVID-19 samples were obtained from the United States, Italy and Spain.

Measured with immunoSEQ multiplex PCR; TCRdb has only the in-frame clones, and not every one. Counted here are about 300,000 clones, 83% occurring once; the ten biggest clones make up roughly 1.1%. Sequenced material: peripheral blood. The sequence was obtained from a woman aged 50 to 65 with acute or convalescent COVID-19.

The CDR3 loop is CASSLRDWREKLFF. CDR3 DNA: TGTGCCAGCAGTCTCCGGGACTGGCGTGAAAAACTGTTTTTT. The chain has TRBV6-5 and TRBJ1-4; D possibly corresponds to TRBD1 (5 bases). V lost 5 bases, J lost 7 bases, and 14 bases lay in between. The CDR3 is made up of 14 amino acids. CDR1 is MNHEY and CDR2 is SVGAGI in the germline V gene.